One T cell receptor (beta chain) is described in this entry. The sample belongs to a study of blood T cell repertoires in COVID-19. The overall study: The United States, Italy and Spain supplied acute and convalescent COVID-19 samples.

The CDR3 is 15 amino acids. V was clipped by 1 base and J by 0 bases, with 6 bases between them. The germline V gene encodes CDR1 LNHNV and CDR2 YYDKDF (reference sequence). Study processing details: Amplifying reference gene primers gave estimates of nucleated cell counts. Clones were read by immunoSEQ multiplex PCR, and TCRdb kept only the in-frame ones, dropping some. That table furnishes V, J and clone size, whereas the DNA furnished D and trimming. This table holds 300,000 to 400,000 clones, roughly 90% found once. This sequence joins TRBV15 and TRBJ1-4; D not certain. The source is a woman in her thirties who had recovered from COVID-19. The material sequenced was PBMCs or T cells enriched from blood (not recorded which). The DNA for the CDR3 is TGTGCCACCAGCAGAGGGCCAGCAACTAATGAAAAACTGTTTTTT. This codes for CATSRGPATNEKLFF.